This T cell receptor (beta chain) was identified during a study of T cell responses to AZD1222 COVID-19 vaccine. Findings and limits, study-wide: The study found vaccine-associated CD4 TCRs spanning spike, dominant at 160-218 and 743-854. The repertoires were collected only after the peak T cell response. Donors were chiefly white British, with a greater number of females, and clonal diversity was perhaps underestimated.

As to this clone: The antigen is unknown.

Clones were read by immunoSEQ multiplex PCR, and TCRdb kept only the in-frame ones, dropping some. The repertoire holds roughly 93,000 clones, roughly nine tenths seen once, with under 2% in the top ten. CDR3 length equals 14 residues. Germline CDR1 is SEHNR and CDR2 is FQNEAQ (reference sequence). Trimming removed 5 bases from V and 5 bases from J, with 12 bases in between. The gene calls are TRBV7-9 and TRBJ1-4, with a possible D match to TRBD1 (6 bases). The sequencing used peripheral blood, collected on day 0 of AZD1222 vaccination. The sequence derives from an adult in good health. The CDR3 loop is CASSERQANEKLFF. The CDR3 nucleotides are TGTGCCAGCAGCGAGAGACAGGCAAATGAAAAACTGTTTTTT.